This T cell receptor beta chain was sequenced in a study of control samples from healthy donors and cancer patients. The table came from immunoSEQ multiplex PCR; TCRdb's copy has only in-frame clones and leaves some out. Found here are 100,000 to 150,000 clones, around 90% of them singletons; the top ten hold roughly 2.7%. In germline, CDR1 is MNHEY, CDR2 SVGEGT. V was pared by 0 bases and J by 3 bases, with 12 bases of the junction left unmatched. The CDR3 spans 21 residues. Sequences were obtained from blood. This TCR was recovered from a man between 18 and 29 years old in good health. V is TRBV6-2 or TRBV6-3 and J is TRBJ2-2; 14 bases line up with TRBD2. The CDR3 coding sequence is TGTGCCAGCAGTTACTCCCTCCGACTAGCGGGAGGGGGAAGGGACACCGGGGAGCTGTTTTTT. Protein sequence: CASSYSLRLAGGGRDTGELFF.